These T cell receptor beta chains were read from a single sample in a study of T cell responses to AZD1222 COVID-19 vaccine. Produced via immunoSEQ multiplex PCR; TCRdb's table is partial and in-frame only. The data hold around 180,000 clones, with approximately 86% observed a single time. Sequencing was performed on peripheral blood, taken on day 0 of AZD1222 vaccination. The receptors derive from an adult in good health. The CDR3 runs from the conserved cysteine through the conserved F or W. D genes are given only for firm matches. Size is omitted from some rows. Given values are once, few, many or a class for expanded clones.

j_call v_call d_call clone_size cdr3_nt cdr3_aa
TRBJ2-1 TRBV19 NA NA TGTGCCAGTAGTATACCCGGGGCCTCAAGGGTCGGTGAGCAGTTCTTC CASSIPGASRVGEQFF
TRBJ1-1 TRBV3-1/TRBV3-2 NA few TGTGCCAGCAGCCAAGAAGGGGAGAACACTGAAGCTTTCTTT CASSQEGENTEAFF
TRBJ2-6 TRBV28 TRBD1 NA TGTGCCAGCAGTTGGACAGGGGGCTCTGGGGCCAACGTCCTGACTTTC CASSWTGGSGANVLTF
TRBJ1-1 TRBV14 NA NA TGTGCCAGCAGCCAAGATCAAAACACTGAAGCTTTCTTT CASSQDQNTEAFF
TRBJ1-1 TRBV12-5 NA NA TGTGCTAGTGGTTTGGACAAGAACACTGAAGCTTTCTTT CASGLDKNTEAFF
TRBJ2-7 TRBV2 TRBD1 NA TGTGCCAGCATCAGAGTCGGGACAGGGGATTCCGAGCAGTACTTC CASIRVGTGDSEQYF
TRBJ2-7 TRBV20-1 NA NA TGCAGTGCCGATCTAGGCTACGAGCAGTACTTC CSADLGYEQYF
TRBJ1-1 TRBV2 NA NA TGTGCCAGCAAGCGCCTTTTGAACACTGAAGCTTTCTTT CASKRLLNTEAFF
TRBJ2-6 TRBV28 NA NA TGTGCCACGGACTCTGGGGCCAACGTCCTGACTTTC CATDSGANVLTF
TRBJ2-7 TRBV7-6 TRBD2 NA TGTGCCAGCAGCTTCGGGGGAGGGTCCTACGAGCAGTACTTC CASSFGGGSYEQYF
TRBJ1-1 TRBV6-4 TRBD1 once TGTGCCAGCAGGGGACAGGGTTTTTACACTGAAGCTTTCTTT CASRGQGFYTEAFF
TRBJ1-2 TRBV29-1 NA NA TGCAGCGTTGATGGGGGGGACCTCTATGGCTACACCTTC CSVDGGDLYGYTF
TRBJ2-2 TRBV6-2/TRBV6-3 TRBD1 NA TGTGCCAGCAGTTCGTTACGACAGGGGACCGGGGAGCTGTTTTTT CASSSLRQGTGELFF
TRBJ1-2 TRBV5-1 TRBD1 once TGCGCCAGCAGCTCCGGGACAGCCTCTCCTAACTATGGCTACACCTTC CASSSGTASPNYGYTF
TRBJ1-4 TRBV19 TRBD1 NA TGTGCCAGTAGGATGACAGGGTCTAATGAAAAACTGTTTTTT CASRMTGSNEKLFF
TRBJ2-1 TRBV14 NA NA TGTGCCAGCAGCCAAGGTTCTGATAGGGGACCAATGTACAATGAGCAGTTCTTC CASSQGSDRGPMYNEQFF
TRBJ2-2 TRBV19 NA NA TGTGCCAGTAGTCCCCGCACAGGTGGAACGAACACCGGGGAGCTGTTTTTT CASSPRTGGTNTGELFF
TRBJ1-2 TRBV7-8 NA NA TGTGCCAGCAGCTCAGGGACTCCGGAGGGCTACACCTTC CASSSGTPEGYTF